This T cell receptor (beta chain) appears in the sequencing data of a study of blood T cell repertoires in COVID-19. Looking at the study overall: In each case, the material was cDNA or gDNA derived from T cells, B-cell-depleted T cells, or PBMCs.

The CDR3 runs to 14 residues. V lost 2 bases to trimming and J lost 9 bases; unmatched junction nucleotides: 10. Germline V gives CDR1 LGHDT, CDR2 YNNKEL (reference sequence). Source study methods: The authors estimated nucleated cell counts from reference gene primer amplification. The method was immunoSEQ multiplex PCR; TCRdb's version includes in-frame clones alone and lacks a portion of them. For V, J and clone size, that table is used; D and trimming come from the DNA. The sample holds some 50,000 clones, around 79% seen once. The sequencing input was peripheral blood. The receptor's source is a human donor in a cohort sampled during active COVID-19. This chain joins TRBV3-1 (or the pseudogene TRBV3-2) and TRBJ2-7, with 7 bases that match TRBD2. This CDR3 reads CASSQRGVRGGQYF. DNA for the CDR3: TGTGCCAGCAGCCAACGGGGGGTGCGCGGCGGGCAGTACTTC.